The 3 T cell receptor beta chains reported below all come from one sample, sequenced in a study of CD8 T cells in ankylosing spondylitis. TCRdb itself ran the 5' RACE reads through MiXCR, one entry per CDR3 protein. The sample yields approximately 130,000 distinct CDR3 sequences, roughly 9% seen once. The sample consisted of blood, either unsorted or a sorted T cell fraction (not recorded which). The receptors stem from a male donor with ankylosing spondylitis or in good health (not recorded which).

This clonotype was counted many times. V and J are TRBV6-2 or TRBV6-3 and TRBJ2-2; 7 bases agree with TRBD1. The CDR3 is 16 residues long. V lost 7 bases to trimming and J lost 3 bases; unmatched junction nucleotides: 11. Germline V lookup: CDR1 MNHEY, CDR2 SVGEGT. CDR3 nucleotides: TGTGCCAGCACACAAGGGGATGGACAGGACACCGGGGAGCTGTTTTTT. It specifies CASTQGDGQDTGELFF.

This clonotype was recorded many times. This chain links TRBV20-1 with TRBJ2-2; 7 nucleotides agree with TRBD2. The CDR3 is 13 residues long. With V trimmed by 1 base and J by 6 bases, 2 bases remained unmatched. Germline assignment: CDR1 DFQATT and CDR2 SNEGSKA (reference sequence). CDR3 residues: CSARGGGPGELFF. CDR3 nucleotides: TGCAGTGCTAGAGGGGGGGGACCCGGGGAGCTGTTTTTT.

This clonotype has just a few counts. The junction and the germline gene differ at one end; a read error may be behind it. CDR3 nucleotides: TGTGCTAGCAGCTTAGTCGGGACTAGCGGCCAAGAGACCCAGTACTTC. Its translation: CASSLVGTSGQETQYF. The chain is built from TRBV7-7 and TRBJ2-5; the match to TRBD2 covers 11 bases. The V gene's germline CDR1 is SSHAT and CDR2 FNYEAQ (reference sequence). The CDR3 runs to 16 residues.